The clone carrying this TCR beta chain was observed once. The antigen is not known. The data derive from a study of cytomegalovirus exposure and HLA in healthy donors. At the level of the study: The 90 to 150 validation repertoires matched the 666 first-cohort repertoires in platform, a later analysis reported.

The CDR3 has 13 amino acids. From germline, CDR1 is SQVTM and CDR2 ANQGSEA. V was pared by 4 bases and J by 11 bases, with 9 bases of the junction left unmatched. Findings and limits, study-wide: First-cohort TCR clusters tended to co-occur in the 130 or so validation repertoires, a later analysis found.

Profiling relied on immunoSEQ multiplex PCR, and the TCRdb table lists in-frame clones only, not all of them. The sample lists about 360,000 clones, 75% to 90% occurring once. The receptor was derived from a woman aged 18-29 years in good health and CMV-seronegative. V gene TRBV29-1 combines with J gene TRBJ2-7; 12 nucleotides align to TRBD1. Sequenced material: PBMCs. For the CDR3, the DNA is TGCAGCGTTGTCCTGGGACAGGGGGCCGGGGAGTACTTC. Translating it yields CSVVLGQGAGEYF.